One and the same sample provided the 4 T cell receptor beta chains below, sequenced in a study of shared clonotypes between healthy human individuals (dated by TCRdb to the early 2020s). Library method: the immunoSEQ multiplex PCR assay. The table was pulled from immuneACCESS by TCRdb, which kept in-frame rearrangements only. Such tables lose some clones; where checked, under half of the loss comes from unresolved V genes, and the rest has no known cause. The table for this sample lists about 1 million clones; 60% to 80% of them were counted only once. Approximately 1.5% of the sample belongs to the ten largest clones. The specimen was memory CD4+ T cells sorted from blood. The meaning of the sample's cell subset or site label: CD45RA-negative fraction. Receptor source: a man in his late teens or twenties in good health.

V gene TRBV5-6 combines with J gene TRBJ2-3; TRBD2 matches 7 bases. The V gene end was trimmed by 3 bases and the J gene end by 2 bases; junction bases not matched to a gene: 6. Germline V lookup: CDR1 SGHDT, CDR2 YYEEEE. CDR3 size: 15 residues. The CDR3 DNA reads as TGTGCCAGCAGCTACTGGGAGGGTTACACAGATACGCAGTATTTT. Translation gives CASSYWEGYTDTQYF.

The chain uses TRBV5-1 and TRBJ1-2, with D tentatively TRBD1 (5 bases). V was cut by 0 bases and J by 5 bases, with 11 bases left in between. Germline CDR1 SGHRS, CDR2 YFSETQ. The CDR3 length is 14 residues. In DNA form, the CDR3 reads TGCGCCAGCAGCTTGGGTCAGGGTTGGTATGGCTACACCTTC. This codes for CASSLGQGWYGYTF.

This clone occurred a few times. The chain carries TRBV30 and TRBJ2-7; the D is unclear. CDR3 size: 13 residues. CDR1 is GTSNPN and CDR2 is SVGIG in the germline V gene (reference sequence). V lost 0 bases, J lost 5 bases, and 11 bases lay in between. The CDR3 spells CAWSVDLLDEQYF. Written as DNA, the CDR3 is TGTGCCTGGAGTGTGGACCTACTGGACGAGCAGTACTTC.

V usage is TRBV6-1 and J usage is TRBJ1-2, with D unclear. There are 13 residues in the CDR3. Trimming stripped 2 bases from V and 4 bases from J, with 8 bases between. Germline values: CDR1 MNHNS, CDR2 SASEGT. The CDR3 here is CASSELWGYGYTF. The CDR3 DNA reads as TGTGCCAGCAGTGAATTATGGGGCTATGGCTACACCTTC.